The sequence of this T cell receptor beta chain was determined in a study of early T cells in non-severe SARS-CoV-2 infection. TCRdb called the 5' RACE reads again in MiXCR, with one record for every CDR3 protein. The table shows roughly 35,000 distinct CDR3 sequences, with around 4% occurring only once. Germline CDR1 SGHVS, CDR2 FQNEAQ. The CDR3 has 17 amino acids. Between the trimmed V and J ends, which lost 0 bases and 4 bases, there was a span of 16 bases. This TCR derives from an adult who was a healthcare worker with PCR-confirmed SARS-CoV-2 infection or an uninfected control (not recorded which). Sequencing was carried out using whole blood. The gene calls are TRBV7-8 and TRBJ2-1; no clear D. This CDR3 is CASSLALIAEYYNEQFF. The CDR3 DNA sequence: TGTGCCAGCAGCTTAGCGCTAATCGCGGAGTATTACAATGAGCAGTTCTTC.